A selection of T cell receptor beta chains follows, all from one sample in a study of shared clonotypes between healthy human individuals. Profiled with immunoSEQ multiplex PCR; TCRdb holds only in-frame clones, not every one. Among about 2.1 million clones listed, roughly 93% were seen once. Source material: naive CD8+ T cells from PBMCs. The receptors come from a man between 18 and 29 years old in good health. Some clones in this sample may be carry-over from other donors' samples. The CDR3 runs from the conserved cysteine through the conserved F or W. A D gene is named only where the DNA matches it firmly. Some rows have no size entry. The others give once, few or many, or a class for an expanded clone.

V gene	J gene	clone size	D gene	CDR3 DNA	CDR3 protein
TRBV9	TRBJ1-2	NA	TRBD1	TGTGCCAGCTGTATGGGACAGGGTGGTAATGGCTACACCTTC	CASCMGQGGNGYTF
TRBV15	TRBJ2-5	NA	TRBD1	TGTGCCACCAGCAGGCCCGGGACAGTAAGAGAGACCCAGTACTTC	CATSRPGTVRETQYF
TRBV27	TRBJ2-1	NA	NA	TGTGCCAGCAGTCCCCGAGGAGCTAGCAGGTACAATGAGCAGTTCTTC	CASSPRGASRYNEQFF
TRBV5-1	TRBJ2-2	NA	NA	TGCGCCAGCAGCCGGACAGGCGGGGTGACCGGGGAGCTGTTTTTT	CASSRTGGVTGELFF
TRBV6-1	TRBJ1-2	once	NA	TGTGCCAGCAGTGATTGGGCCCTCTATGGCTACACCTTC	CASSDWALYGYTF
TRBV5-1	TRBJ2-2	once	NA	TGCGCCAGCAGCCACACGGGGGCCGGGGAGCTGTTTTTT	CASSHTGAGELFF
TRBV5-5	TRBJ1-1	NA	NA	TGTGCCAGCAGCTTAATGGTGAACACTGAAGCTTTCTTT	CASSLMVNTEAFF
TRBV6-1	TRBJ2-3	NA	NA	TGTGCCAGCACTCTCGGCACAGATACGCAGTATTTT	CASTLGTDTQYF
TRBV5-6	TRBJ2-1	NA	NA	TGTGCCAGCAGCTTGGGGGCCCGGCCCGGGCAGTTCTTC	CASSLGARPGQFF
TRBV28	TRBJ2-3	NA	TRBD1	TGTGCCAGCAGTTTATATCGGGACAGCCTAGGTTGGAGCACAGATACGCAGTATTTT	CASSLYRDSLGWSTDTQYF
TRBV5-5	TRBJ1-1	NA	NA	TGTGCCAGCAGCTTAGAGGACGGCTACACTGAAGCTTTCTTT	CASSLEDGYTEAFF
TRBV7-9	TRBJ2-7	once	NA	TGTGCCAGCAGCCCGGACTGGGGATCTTACGAGCAGTACTTC	CASSPDWGSYEQYF
TRBV28	TRBJ2-1	NA	NA	TGTGCCAGCAGTCTGGGGCAATTTTGGGAAAATGAGCAGTTCTTC	CASSLGQFWENEQFF
TRBV15	TRBJ2-7	NA	NA	TGTGCCACCAGCAGAGATCGTCAGACATACTTC	CATSRDRQTYF
TRBV5-1	TRBJ2-7	NA	NA	TGCGCCAGCAGCTTGGAGGGAGCTACCTACGAGCAGTACTTC	CASSLEGATYEQYF
TRBV27	TRBJ2-1	once	NA	TGTGCCAGCAGTTTATCGGGGGGGGACAGAGCCTACAATGAGCAGTTCTTC	CASSLSGGDRAYNEQFF
TRBV5-1	TRBJ2-7	NA	TRBD1	TGCGCCAGCAGCTCCCGGACAGGAGCCCTGACGTACTTC	CASSSRTGALTYF
TRBV7-9	TRBJ2-5	NA	NA	TGTGCCAGCAGCCCGTCCCCACAAGAGACCCAGTACTTC	CASSPSPQETQYF
TRBV28	TRBJ1-1	NA	NA	TGTGCCAGCGGGGGCCAGGGGATATGGACTGAAGCTTTCTTT	CASGGQGIWTEAFF
TRBV28	TRBJ2-5	NA	TRBD2	TGTGCCAGCATCCAACTGCGTCGGCGGGAGGGGGAAGAGACCCAGTACTTC	CASIQLRRREGEETQYF
TRBV5-8	TRBJ1-2	NA	NA	TGTGCCAGCAGCTTGCTAGGCGTGTTTGGCTACACCTTC	CASSLLGVFGYTF
TRBV29-1	TRBJ2-3	NA	TRBD2	TGCAGCGTTGAAGGACTAGCGGGAGGCCGCTTGGATACGCAGTATTTT	CSVEGLAGGRLDTQYF
TRBV27	TRBJ2-5	NA	NA	TGTGCCAGCGCCACTGGAGAGACCCAGTACTTC	CASATGETQYF
TRBV29-1	TRBJ2-1	NA	NA	TGCAGCGGGGAGGAGGGATTCAATGAGCAGTTCTTC	CSGEEGFNEQFF
TRBV6-6	TRBJ2-7	NA	NA	TGTGCCAGCAGTTACTCTTCCCCCTCCTACGAGCAGTACTTC	CASSYSSPSYEQYF
TRBV6-5	TRBJ2-7	NA	NA	TGTGCCAGCAGTTACAGAGAGAATTCCTACGAGCAGTACTTC	CASSYRENSYEQYF
TRBV19	TRBJ1-5	NA	NA	TGTGCCAGTAGTATAGCTCCGGGACCGATGCTAATATTCATCAATCAGCCCCAGCATTTT	CASSIAPGPMLIFINQPQHF
TRBV5-1	TRBJ2-3	NA	TRBD2	TGCGCCAGCAGCTTGTTAGTGCGGGAGGGCCCAGATACGCAGTATTTT	CASSLLVREGPDTQYF
TRBV27	TRBJ1-4	NA	NA	TGTGCCAGCAGTCTCAGGGCAACTAATGAAAAACTGTTTTTT	CASSLRATNEKLFF
TRBV30	TRBJ1-1	NA	NA	TGTGCCTGGAGTGTTGGAGCTGGGAACACTGAAGCTTTCTTT	CAWSVGAGNTEAFF
TRBV9	TRBJ2-1	NA	TRBD1	TGTGCCAGCAGCCCTCGGGACAGCTTCTCCTACAATGAGCAGTTCTTC	CASSPRDSFSYNEQFF
TRBV7-9	TRBJ2-3	NA	TRBD1	TGTGCCAGCAGCTCATTATATTTGGACAGGGCGGCAGATACGCAGTATTTT	CASSSLYLDRAADTQYF
TRBV5-6	TRBJ1-1	NA	NA	TGTGCCAGCAGCGTGAGGGACACACCCAAAGCTTTCTTT	CASSVRDTPKAFF
TRBV5-1	TRBJ2-7	NA	NA	TGCGCCAGCAGCTTGGCCCCAGGGACCTACGAGCAGTACTTC	CASSLAPGTYEQYF
TRBV9	TRBJ2-7	NA	TRBD2	TGTGCCAGCAGCAGCCCGCGGGAGGGAACATGGCACGAGCAGTACTTC	CASSSPREGTWHEQYF
TRBV5-6	TRBJ2-1	NA	NA	TGTGCCAGCAGCTTGGCGGTCTACAATGAGCAGTTCTTC	CASSLAVYNEQFF
TRBV18	TRBJ2-7	NA	TRBD1	TGTGCCAGCTCACCACCGGGGTCAGGGGGCGTGTACGAGCAGTACTTC	CASSPPGSGGVYEQYF
TRBV7-8	TRBJ2-5	NA	NA	TGTGCCAGCAGCACCTTGACTGGGGCGGAGTTGGAGACCCAGTACTTC	CASSTLTGAELETQYF
TRBV5-1	TRBJ2-7	NA	NA	TGCGCCAGCAGCCTGGATGATATCCCCTACGAGCAGTACTTC	CASSLDDIPYEQYF
TRBV9	TRBJ2-1	NA	NA	TGTGCCAGCAGCGTGGGGGTCCTCAATGAGCAGTTCTTC	CASSVGVLNEQFF
TRBV5-6	TRBJ2-1	NA	NA	TGTGCCAGCAGCTGGGCGGGCGTCTACAATGAGCAGTTCTTC	CASSWAGVYNEQFF
TRBV19	TRBJ1-5	once	NA	TGTGCCAGTAGTACGCCTCGGGACCGCGGGGGGCAGCCCCAGCATTTT	CASSTPRDRGGQPQHF
TRBV5-6	TRBJ2-5	NA	TRBD2	TGTGCCAGCAGCTTGTACAGCGGGAGTAAACAGACCCAGTACTTC	CASSLYSGSKQTQYF
TRBV7-3	TRBJ1-1	NA	NA	TGTGCCAGCAGCCCCCGAGTAGGAATGAACACTGAAGCTTTCTTT	CASSPRVGMNTEAFF
TRBV19	TRBJ2-7	NA	NA	TGTGCCAGTAGCCTAACCGGGATACCCCACGAGCAGTACTTC	CASSLTGIPHEQYF
TRBV4-3	TRBJ2-1	NA	NA	TGCGCCAGCAGCCAAGAGGAGGCGAATGAGCAGTTCTTC	CASSQEEANEQFF
TRBV7-2	TRBJ1-5	NA	NA	TGTGCCAGCAGCTTAGTAGGGCTCAGCAATCAGCCCCAGCATTTT	CASSLVGLSNQPQHF
TRBV27	TRBJ1-1	NA	NA	TGTGCCAGCAGTCAAGGGGGAATAGGCACTGAAGCTTTCTTT	CASSQGGIGTEAFF
TRBV27	TRBJ2-1	NA	TRBD2	TGTGCCAGCAGTTTAGGGCCCTGGCGGGAGGGCCAAGATGAGCAGTTCTTC	CASSLGPWREGQDEQFF
TRBV29-1	TRBJ1-1	few	NA	TGCAGCGTCCCCCTGGGGACTGAAGCTTTCTTT	CSVPLGTEAFF
TRBV7-9	TRBJ2-1	NA	NA	TGTGCCAGCAGCTTAGCAGGGGGAAAGGAGCAGTTCTTC	CASSLAGGKEQFF
TRBV2	TRBJ1-2	few	NA	TGTGCCAGCAGTGAAAACCTGGACAACTATGGCTACACCTTC	CASSENLDNYGYTF
TRBV2	TRBJ1-5	NA	NA	TGTGCCAGCAGTTTAGGGTTGGGCAATCAGCCCCAGCATTTT	CASSLGLGNQPQHF
TRBV11-2	TRBJ1-2	NA	TRBD1	TGTGCCAGCAGCCCGGGACCAGGGGGCGCCGACTATGGCTACACCTTC	CASSPGPGGADYGYTF
TRBV4-2	TRBJ2-1	NA	TRBD1	TGTGCCAGCAGCGCCCTAACAGGGGCCACCTACAATGAGCAGTTCTTC	CASSALTGATYNEQFF